This TCR beta chain is from a study of T cell responses to AZD1222 COVID-19 vaccine listed by TCRdb under 2021. About the study as a whole: TCR sequencing was performed for 230 to 250 trial participants, of whom roughly 200 were given two doses of AZD1222 and some 26 were given two doses of MenACWY control vaccine. Trial participants were enrolled by age into 18-55, 56-69 and 70-plus year subgroups, with around 140, 26 and 57 TCR-sequenced participants respectively. Study-level results and caveats: Because no samples from the day 14 peak response were available, repertoires could be characterized only after the peak T cell response. The whole spike protein was spanned by vaccine-associated CD4 TCRs, and dominant responses were seen in regions 160-218 and 743-854. In the small 56-69-year group, the increase in depth fell short of significance, most likely because of low power. Conclusions about previously exposed vaccinees were limited because only six AZD1222 recipients were SARS-CoV-2 seropositive at baseline. Participants were mostly white British, with more females than males. The authors suggested clonal diversity may have been underestimated. After two AZD1222 doses, both the breadth and the depth of spike-specific TCRs were significantly higher than at day 0 and than in MenACWY recipients. Nearly half of unique spike-specific TCRs reportedly recognized epitopes outside regions mutated in the B.1.351 and B.1.1.7 variants.

The CDR3 regions of human TCRbeta chains were analyzed by immunosequencing. As for the original processing: Repertoire TCRs were checked for matches against a reference library of SARS-CoV-2-specific TCRs that had been generated using the MIRA antigen-specificity platform. Breadth was defined as the fraction of unique TCRs that were SARS-CoV-2-associated, and depth was defined as the fraction of total T cells that were SARS-CoV-2-associated. Using the MIRA data, each spike-specific TCR was assigned both to the spike region to which the TCR was reactive and to a CD4 or CD8 class. Log10-transformed breadth and depth values were compared by one-way ANOVA with Sidak's multiple comparisons tests. The clones in this table, taken by TCRdb from immuneACCESS, are in-frame only. Not every clone is retained; where verified, under half of the shortfall comes from an unresolved V gene, and the cause of the rest is unknown. V and J calls and clone size are those listed in that table; D and trimming were worked out from the DNA. Within this sample are 70,000 to 95,000 clones, with more than 70% of them counted one time only. Around 5.4% of the sample goes to the ten largest clones.

Inclusive of the bounding cysteine and phenylalanine, the CDR3 is 13 residues long. The kept DNA is CDR3 alone, 39 bases in frame from the first base. V was cut back by 1 base and J by 9 bases, leaving a gap of 7 bases between them. As encoded in the germline V gene, CDR1 is MNHNS while CDR2 is SASEGT. Only one count was recorded for this clone. The antigen it binds to is not known. Per-base quality was not reported, and no clone a single base away is much larger than it. What the time point label conveys for this sample: about 28 days (+/-7) after the second vaccine dose. AZD1222 recipients whose second dose came at about 4 weeks and those whose second dose came at about 12 weeks were combined into one group, since spike-specific TCR depth and breadth did not differ between the two schedules. The vaccinee samples were drawn from two UK trials, COV001 and COV002, one of which was a single-blind randomized controlled phase 2/3 trial testing AZD1222 (ChAdOx1 nCoV-19) in healthy adults. Trial participant PBMC samples were collected at day 0 and day 28 after the second dose for TCRbeta chain sequencing.

The sample consisted of peripheral blood, taken 28 days after the second AZD1222 dose. This clonotype was sampled from an adult who received the AZD1222 COVID-19 vaccine. The chain uses TRBV6-1 and TRBJ1-6, with an unclear D gene assignment. CDR3 region: CASSEEEISPLHF. The nucleotide sequence reads as follows: TGTGCCAGCAGTGAAGAAGAGATTTCACCCCTCCACTTT.